This TCR beta chain was observed in a study of technical replicates of blood from a few donors (dated by TCRdb to 2016 to 2017). To note about this clone: Its antigen is not yet known. No quality values exist for individual bases; no much larger clone is one base distant.

According to the germline V gene, CDR1 reads SGHVS and CDR2 reads FNYEAQ. At the junction V is shortened by 1 base and J by 2 bases, with 11 bases in between. The CDR3 goes from the cysteine to the phenylalanine over 15 residues. The only DNA kept is the CDR3, 45 bases in frame from the first base. Library creation used the immunoSEQ multiplex PCR assay. Sourced from immuneACCESS, this table was stored by TCRdb with only in-frame sequences that have V and J called. A share of the clones is absent; for the studies checked, an unresolved V gene accounts for under half, and the remainder has no known explanation. For this sample there are approximately 100,000 clones; nearly 96% appear just once. In total, the top ten clones hold roughly 0.21% of the sample.

The TCR sequence derives from a human donor in good health. The sample comprised T cells isolated from PBMCs. The chain joins TRBV7-6 to TRBJ1-1; the D gene cannot be resolved reliably. The CDR3 has the sequence CASSLDPIVNTEAFF. In nucleotides, the sequence is TGTGCCAGCAGCTTAGACCCTATCGTTAACACTGAAGCTTTCTTT. This CDR3, with the reference TRBV7-6 and TRBJ1-1 proteins standing in past its ends, gives the full variable domain GAGVSQSPRYKVTKRGQDVALRCDPISGHVSLYWYRQALGQGPEFLTYFNYEAQQDKSGLPNDRFSAERPEGSISTLTIQRTEQRDSAMYRCASSLDPIVNTEAFFGQGTRLTVV.